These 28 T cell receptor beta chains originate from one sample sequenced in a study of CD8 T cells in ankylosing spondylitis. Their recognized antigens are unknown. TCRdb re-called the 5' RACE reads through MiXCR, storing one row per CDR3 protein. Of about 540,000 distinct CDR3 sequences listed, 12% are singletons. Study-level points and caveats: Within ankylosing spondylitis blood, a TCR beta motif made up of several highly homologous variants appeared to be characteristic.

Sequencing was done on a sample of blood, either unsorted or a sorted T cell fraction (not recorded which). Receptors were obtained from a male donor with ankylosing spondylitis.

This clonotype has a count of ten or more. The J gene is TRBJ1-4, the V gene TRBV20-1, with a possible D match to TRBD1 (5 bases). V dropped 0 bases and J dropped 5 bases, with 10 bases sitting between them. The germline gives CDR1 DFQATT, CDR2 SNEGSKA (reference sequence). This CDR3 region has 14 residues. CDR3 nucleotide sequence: TGCAGTGCTAGAGATACCGGGGGGAATGAAAAACTGTTTTTT. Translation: CSARDTGGNEKLFF.

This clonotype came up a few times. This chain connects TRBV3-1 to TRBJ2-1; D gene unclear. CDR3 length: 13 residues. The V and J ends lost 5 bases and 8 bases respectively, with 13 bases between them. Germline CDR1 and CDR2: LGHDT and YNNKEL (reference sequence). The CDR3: CASSWAARDEQFF. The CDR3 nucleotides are TGTGCCAGCAGCTGGGCGGCACGGGATGAGCAGTTCTTC.

CDR3 in DNA: TGTGCCAGCAGCCCCGGGCCCAGGGGATCGAACACTGAAGCTTTCTTT. Translated: CASSPGPRGSNTEAFF. J is TRBJ1-1 and V is TRBV11-2; perhaps TRBD1 as D (6 bases). The V gene's germline CDR1 is SGHAT and CDR2 FQNNGV. V lost 5 bases, J lost 1 base, and 17 bases lay in between. The CDR3 loop spans 16 amino acids.

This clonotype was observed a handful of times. The CDR3 nucleotides read TGTGCCAGCAGTGAAGGGGGGCGCTGGGCAGATACGCAGTATTTT. This codes for CASSEGGRWADTQYF. The V call is TRBV25-1, the J call TRBJ2-3, with D perhaps given as TRBD1 or TRBD2 (6 bases each). This CDR3 is built from 15 residues. With 2 bases removed from V and 4 bases from J, the gap between germline ends came to 13 bases. CDR1 MGHDK and CDR2 SYGVNS come from the germline V gene.

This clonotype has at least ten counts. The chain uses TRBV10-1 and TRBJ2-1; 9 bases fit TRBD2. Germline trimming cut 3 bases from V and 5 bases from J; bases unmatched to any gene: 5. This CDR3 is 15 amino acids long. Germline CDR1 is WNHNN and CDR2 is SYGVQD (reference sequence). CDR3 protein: CASSDPGLANNEQFF. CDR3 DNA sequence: TGCGCCAGCAGTGACCCTGGACTAGCGAACAATGAGCAGTTCTTC.

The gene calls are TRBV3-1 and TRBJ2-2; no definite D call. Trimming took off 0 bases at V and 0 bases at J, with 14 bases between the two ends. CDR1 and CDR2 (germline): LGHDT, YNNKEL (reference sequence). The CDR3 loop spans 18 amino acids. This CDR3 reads CASSQDMGVPSNTGELFF. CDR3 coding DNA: TGTGCCAGCAGCCAAGATATGGGCGTCCCTTCGAACACCGGGGAGCTGTTTTTT. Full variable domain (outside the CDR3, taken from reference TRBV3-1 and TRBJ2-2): DTAVSQTPKYLVTQMGNDKSIKCEQNLGHDTMYWYKQDSKKFLKIMFSYNNKELIINETVPNRFSPKSPDKAHLNLHINSLELGDSAVYFCASSQDMGVPSNTGELFFGEGSRLTVL.

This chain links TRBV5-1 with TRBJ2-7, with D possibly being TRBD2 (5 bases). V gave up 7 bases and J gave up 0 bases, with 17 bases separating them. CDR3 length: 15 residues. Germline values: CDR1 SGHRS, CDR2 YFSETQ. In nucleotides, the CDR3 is TGCGCCAGCGGAAGTTGGACTTCAGGCTCCTACGAGCAGTACTTC. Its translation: CASGSWTSGSYEQYF.

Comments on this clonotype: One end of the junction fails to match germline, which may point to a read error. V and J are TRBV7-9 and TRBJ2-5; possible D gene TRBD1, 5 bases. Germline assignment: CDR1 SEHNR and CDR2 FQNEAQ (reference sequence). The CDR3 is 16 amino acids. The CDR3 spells CASSLAAGSSAETQYF. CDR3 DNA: TGTGCCAGCAGCTTAGCTGCAGGGTCCTCGGCGGAGACCCAGTATTTC.

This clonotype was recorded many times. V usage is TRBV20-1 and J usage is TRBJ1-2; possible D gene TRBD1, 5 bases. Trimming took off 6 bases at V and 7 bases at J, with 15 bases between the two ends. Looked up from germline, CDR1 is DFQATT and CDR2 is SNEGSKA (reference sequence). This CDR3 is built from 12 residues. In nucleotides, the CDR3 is TGCAGTGCGCAACAGGAACGATTTGGCTACACCTTC. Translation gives CSAQQERFGYTF.

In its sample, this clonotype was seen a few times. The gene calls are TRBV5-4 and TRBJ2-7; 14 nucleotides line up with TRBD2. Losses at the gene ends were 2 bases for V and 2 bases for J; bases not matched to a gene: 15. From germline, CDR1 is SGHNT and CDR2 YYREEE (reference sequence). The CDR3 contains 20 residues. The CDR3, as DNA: TGTGCCAGCAGCTTTTTCCCTGGGACTAGCGGGAGAAATATTGCCTACGAGCAGTACGTC. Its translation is CASSFFPGTSGRNIAYEQYV.

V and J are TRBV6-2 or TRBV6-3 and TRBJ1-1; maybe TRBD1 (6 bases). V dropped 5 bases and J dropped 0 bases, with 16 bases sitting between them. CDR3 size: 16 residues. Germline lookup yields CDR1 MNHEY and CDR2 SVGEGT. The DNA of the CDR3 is TGTGCCAGCAGTCATCTCCTTGGACAGATGAACACTGAAGCTTTCTTT. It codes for CASSHLLGQMNTEAFF.

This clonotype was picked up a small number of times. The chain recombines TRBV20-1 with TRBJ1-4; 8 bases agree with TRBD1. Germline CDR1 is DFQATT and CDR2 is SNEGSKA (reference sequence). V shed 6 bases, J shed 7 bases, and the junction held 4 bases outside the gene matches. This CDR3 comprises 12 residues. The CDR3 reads CSAPDRGEKLFF. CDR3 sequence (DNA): TGCAGTGCCCCCGACAGGGGTGAAAAACTGTTTTTT.

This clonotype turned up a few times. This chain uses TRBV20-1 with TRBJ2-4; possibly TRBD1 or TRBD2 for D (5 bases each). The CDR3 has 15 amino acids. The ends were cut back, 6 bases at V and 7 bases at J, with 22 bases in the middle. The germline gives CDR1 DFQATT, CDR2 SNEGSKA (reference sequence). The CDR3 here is CSAEGVAGPRNIQYF. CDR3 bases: TGCAGTGCCGAGGGCGTGGCAGGGCCTAGGAACATTCAGTACTTC.

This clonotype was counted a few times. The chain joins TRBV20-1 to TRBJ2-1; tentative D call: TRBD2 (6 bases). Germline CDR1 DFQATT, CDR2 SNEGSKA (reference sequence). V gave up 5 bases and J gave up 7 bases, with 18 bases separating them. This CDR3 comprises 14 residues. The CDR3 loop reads CSAEAAGRRNEQFF. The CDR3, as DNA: TGCAGTGCTGAGGCGGCGGGGCGGAGGAATGAGCAGTTCTTC.

CDR3 sequence reads: CATSRYLGQGFGYTF. CDR3 nucleotides: TGTGCCACCAGCAGATACCTGGGACAGGGATTTGGCTACACCTTC. The chain recombines TRBV15 with TRBJ1-2, with 9 bases lining up with TRBD1. Germline loops: CDR1 LNHNV, CDR2 YYDKDF (reference sequence). The V and J ends lost 2 bases and 7 bases, in that order; junction bases with no gene match: 8. The CDR3 is 15 residues long.

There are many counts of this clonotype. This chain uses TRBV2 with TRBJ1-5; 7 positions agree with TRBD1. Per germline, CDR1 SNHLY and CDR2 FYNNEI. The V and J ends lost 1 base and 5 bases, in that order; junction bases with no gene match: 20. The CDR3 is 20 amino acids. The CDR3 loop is CASSEVLTGTVGASHQPQHF. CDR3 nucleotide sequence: TGTGCCAGCAGTGAAGTGCTTACCGGGACAGTGGGGGCGAGCCATCAGCCCCAGCATTTT.

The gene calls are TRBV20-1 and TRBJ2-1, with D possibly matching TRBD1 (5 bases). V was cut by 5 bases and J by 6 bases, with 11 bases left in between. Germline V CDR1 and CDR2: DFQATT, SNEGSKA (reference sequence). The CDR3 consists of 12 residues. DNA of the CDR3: TGCAGTGCTCTGGGGCAGGGCAATGAGCAGTTCTTC. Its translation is CSALGQGNEQFF.

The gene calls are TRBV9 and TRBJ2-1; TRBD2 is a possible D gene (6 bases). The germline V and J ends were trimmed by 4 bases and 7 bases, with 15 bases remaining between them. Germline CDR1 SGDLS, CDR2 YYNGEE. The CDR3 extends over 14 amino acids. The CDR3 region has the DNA TGTGCCAGCAGCAAGTACGGAGGGTTAAATGAGCAGTTCTTC. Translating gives CASSKYGGLNEQFF.

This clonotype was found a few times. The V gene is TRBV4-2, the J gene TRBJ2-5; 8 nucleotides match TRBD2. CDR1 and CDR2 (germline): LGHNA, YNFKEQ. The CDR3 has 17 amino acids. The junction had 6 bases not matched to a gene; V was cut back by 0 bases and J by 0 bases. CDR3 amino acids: CASSQDLGAGDQETQYF. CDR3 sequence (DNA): TGTGCCAGCAGCCAAGATTTAGGAGCGGGGGACCAAGAGACCCAGTACTTC.

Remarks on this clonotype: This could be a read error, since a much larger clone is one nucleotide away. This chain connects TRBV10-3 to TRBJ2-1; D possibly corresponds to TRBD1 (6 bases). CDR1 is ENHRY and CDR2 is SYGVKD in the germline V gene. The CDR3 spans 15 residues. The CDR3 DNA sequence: TGTGCCATCAATCCGGCACTACAGGGTTACAATGAGCAGATCTTC. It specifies CAINPALQGYNEQIF.

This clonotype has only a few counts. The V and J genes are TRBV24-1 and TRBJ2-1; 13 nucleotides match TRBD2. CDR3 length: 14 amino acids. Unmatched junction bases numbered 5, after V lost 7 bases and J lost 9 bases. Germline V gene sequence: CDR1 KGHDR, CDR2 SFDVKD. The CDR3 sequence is CATSLTSGRPEQFF. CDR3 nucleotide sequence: TGTGCCACCAGCTTGACTAGCGGGAGGCCTGAGCAGTTCTTC.

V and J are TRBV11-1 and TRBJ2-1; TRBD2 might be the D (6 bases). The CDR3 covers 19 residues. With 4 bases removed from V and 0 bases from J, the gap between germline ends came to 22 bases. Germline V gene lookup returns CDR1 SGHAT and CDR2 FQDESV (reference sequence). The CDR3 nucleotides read TGTGCCAGCAGCTCCATCCCTGGGCGGGACCAGAGCTCCTACAATGAGCAGTTCTTC. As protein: CASSSIPGRDQSSYNEQFF.

CDR3 sequence reads: CASSLGLPNRELFF. The CDR3 nucleotides read TGTGCCAGCAGTTTAGGTCTCCCTAACAGGGAGCTGTTTTTT. The J gene is TRBJ2-2, the V gene TRBV12-3 or TRBV12-4; no reliable D call. Trimming took off 1 base at V and 9 bases at J, with 12 bases between the two ends. The CDR3 covers 14 residues.

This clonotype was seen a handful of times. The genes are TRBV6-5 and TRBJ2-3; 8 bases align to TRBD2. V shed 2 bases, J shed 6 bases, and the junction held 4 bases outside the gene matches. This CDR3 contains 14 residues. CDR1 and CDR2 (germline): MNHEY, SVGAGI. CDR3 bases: TGTGCCAGCAGTTACAGGCCTAGCGGGGATACGCAGTATTTT. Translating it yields CASSYRPSGDTQYF.

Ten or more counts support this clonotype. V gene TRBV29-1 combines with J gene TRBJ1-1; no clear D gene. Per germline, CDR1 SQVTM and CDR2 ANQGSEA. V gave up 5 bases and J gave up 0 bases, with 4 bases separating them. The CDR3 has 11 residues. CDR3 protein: CSVRVNTEAFF. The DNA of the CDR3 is TGCAGCGTTCGGGTGAACACTGAAGCTTTCTTT.

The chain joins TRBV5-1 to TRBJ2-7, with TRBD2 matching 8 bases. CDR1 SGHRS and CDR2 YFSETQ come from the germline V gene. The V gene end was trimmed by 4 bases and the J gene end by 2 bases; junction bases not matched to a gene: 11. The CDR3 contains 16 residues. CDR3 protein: CASSPIGSGGPYEQYF. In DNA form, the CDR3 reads TGCGCCAGCAGCCCGATTGGTTCGGGAGGGCCCTACGAGCAGTACTTC.

CDR3 amino acids: CASSYSTGPYEQYF. CDR3 coding DNA: TGTGCCAGCAGTTACTCGACAGGGCCCTACGAGCAGTACTTC. The J gene is TRBJ2-7, the V gene TRBV6-5, with 7 nucleotides matching TRBD1. V trimming: 0 bases; J trimming: 2 bases; junction bases outside the gene matches: 1. This CDR3 contains 14 residues. Germline CDR1 and CDR2: MNHEY and SVGAGI.

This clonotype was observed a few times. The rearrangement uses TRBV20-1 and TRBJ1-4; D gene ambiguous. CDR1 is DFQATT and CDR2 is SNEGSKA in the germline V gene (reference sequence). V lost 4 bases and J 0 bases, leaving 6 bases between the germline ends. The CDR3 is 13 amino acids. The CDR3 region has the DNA TGCAGTGCTACAGACACAACTAATGAAAAACTGTTTTTT. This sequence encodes CSATDTTNEKLFF.